This T cell receptor beta chain originates from a study of OX40 agonist ivuxolimab in advanced cancers. Overall study: With a range of roughly 20 to 90, age averaged about 58 years, and 70% to 85% were male.

V was clipped by 4 bases and J by 3 bases; unmatched bases: 8. The CDR3 is 18 amino acids. Germline V gives CDR1 MDHEN, CDR2 SYDVKM. Sequencing used immunoSEQ multiplex PCR; TCRdb keeps in-frame clones, though not all of them. Of about 58,000 clones listed, more than 85% were seen once; the top ten hold 0.76%. The receptor was derived from an adult with an advanced solid tumor such as melanoma, head and neck, liver or kidney cancer. Sequencing used CD4+ or CD8+ T cells sorted from blood, obtained in a trial of the OX40 agonist ivuxolimab. V gene TRBV28 combines with J gene TRBJ2-1; 14 bases are shared with TRBD2. Written as DNA, the CDR3 is TGTGCCAGCAGTTCGCTGACTAGCGGGAGGGCCGGCTACAATGAGCAGTTCTTC. Protein sequence: CASSSLTSGRAGYNEQFF.